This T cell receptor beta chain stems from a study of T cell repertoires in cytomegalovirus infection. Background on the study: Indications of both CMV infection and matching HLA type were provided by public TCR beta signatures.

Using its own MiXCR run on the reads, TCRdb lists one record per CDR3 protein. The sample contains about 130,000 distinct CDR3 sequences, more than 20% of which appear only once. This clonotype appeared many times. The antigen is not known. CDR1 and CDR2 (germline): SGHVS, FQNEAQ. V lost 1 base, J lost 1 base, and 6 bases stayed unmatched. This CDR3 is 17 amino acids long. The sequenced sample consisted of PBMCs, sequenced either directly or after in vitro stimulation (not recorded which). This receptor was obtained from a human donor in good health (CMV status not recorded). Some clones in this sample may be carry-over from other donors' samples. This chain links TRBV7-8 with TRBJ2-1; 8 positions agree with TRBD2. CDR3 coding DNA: TGTGCCAGCAGCTTAGTGCGGGGGGAAAGGTCCTACAATGAGCAGTTCTTC. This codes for CASSLVRGERSYNEQFF.